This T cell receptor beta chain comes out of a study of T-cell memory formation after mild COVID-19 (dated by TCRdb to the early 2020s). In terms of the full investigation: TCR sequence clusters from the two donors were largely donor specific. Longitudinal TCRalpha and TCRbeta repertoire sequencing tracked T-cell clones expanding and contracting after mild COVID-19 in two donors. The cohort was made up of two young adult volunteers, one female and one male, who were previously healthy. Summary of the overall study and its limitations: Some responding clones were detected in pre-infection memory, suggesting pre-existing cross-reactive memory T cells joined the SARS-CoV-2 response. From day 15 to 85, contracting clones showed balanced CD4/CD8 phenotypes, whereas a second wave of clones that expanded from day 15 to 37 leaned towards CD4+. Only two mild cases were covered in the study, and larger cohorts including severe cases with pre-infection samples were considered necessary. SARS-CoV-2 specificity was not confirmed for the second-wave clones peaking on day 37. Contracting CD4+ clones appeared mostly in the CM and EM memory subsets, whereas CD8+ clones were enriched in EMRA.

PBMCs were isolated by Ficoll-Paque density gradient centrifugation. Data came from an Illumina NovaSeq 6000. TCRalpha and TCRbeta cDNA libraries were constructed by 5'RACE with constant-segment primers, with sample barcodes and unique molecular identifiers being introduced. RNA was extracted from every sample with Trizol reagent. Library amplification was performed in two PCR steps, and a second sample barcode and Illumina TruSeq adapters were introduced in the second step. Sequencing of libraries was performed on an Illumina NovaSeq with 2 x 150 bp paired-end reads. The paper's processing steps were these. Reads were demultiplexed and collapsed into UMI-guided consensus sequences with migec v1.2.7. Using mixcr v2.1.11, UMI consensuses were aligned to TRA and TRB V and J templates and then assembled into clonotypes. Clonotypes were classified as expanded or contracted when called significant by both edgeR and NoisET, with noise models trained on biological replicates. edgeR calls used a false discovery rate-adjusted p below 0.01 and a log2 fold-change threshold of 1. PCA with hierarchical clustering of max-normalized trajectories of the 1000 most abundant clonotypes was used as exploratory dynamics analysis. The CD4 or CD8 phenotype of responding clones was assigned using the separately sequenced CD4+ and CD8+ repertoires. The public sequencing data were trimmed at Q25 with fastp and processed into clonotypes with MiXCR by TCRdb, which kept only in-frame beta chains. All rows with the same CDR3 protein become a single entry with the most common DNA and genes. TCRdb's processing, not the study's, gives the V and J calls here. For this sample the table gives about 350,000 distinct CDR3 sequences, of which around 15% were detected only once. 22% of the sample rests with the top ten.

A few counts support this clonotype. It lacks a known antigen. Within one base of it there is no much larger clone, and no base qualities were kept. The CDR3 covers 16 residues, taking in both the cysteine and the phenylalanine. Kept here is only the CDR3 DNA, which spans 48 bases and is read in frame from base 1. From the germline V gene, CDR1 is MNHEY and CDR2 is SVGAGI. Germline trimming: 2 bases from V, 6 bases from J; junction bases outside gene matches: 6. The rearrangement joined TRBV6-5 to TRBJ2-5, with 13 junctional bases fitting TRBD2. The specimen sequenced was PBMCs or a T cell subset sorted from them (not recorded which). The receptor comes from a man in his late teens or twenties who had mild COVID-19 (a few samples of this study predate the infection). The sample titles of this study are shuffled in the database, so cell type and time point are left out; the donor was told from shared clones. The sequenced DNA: TGTGCCAGCAGTTACACGGGACTAGCGGGACCACAGACCCAGTACTTC. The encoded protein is CASSYTGLAGPQTQYF.